This paragraph covers one T cell receptor (beta chain) sequence. Its target is not known. The data are from a study of OX40 agonist ivuxolimab in advanced cancers. Study-wide context: Every patient in dose escalation had hepatocellular carcinoma, melanoma, renal cell or head and neck cancer. Patients with prior anti-PD-1, anti-PD-L1 or anti-CTLA-4 therapy were eligible; less than 50% had some.

The CDR3 extends over 16 amino acids. Germline CDR1 reads SGHTA; CDR2 reads FQGNSA. The ends lost 1 base at V and 3 bases at J; junction bases unmatched: 6. Clones were sequenced by immunoSEQ multiplex PCR, and TCRdb holds only the in-frame ones, with some missing. Found here are 85,000 to 100,000 clones, roughly nine tenths of them singletons; the top ten hold approximately 0.32%. Findings and limits, study-wide: Among the least clonally expanded were partial responders at 0.1-3.0 mg/kg. Average numbers of expanded clones were greater in CD8+ T cells than in CD4+.

This specimen consisted of CD4+ or CD8+ T cells sorted from blood, obtained in a trial of the OX40 agonist ivuxolimab. The rearrangement joins TRBV7-2 to TRBJ2-7, with 10 bases fitting TRBD2. This receptor was identified in an adult with an advanced solid tumor such as melanoma, head and neck, liver or kidney cancer. The CDR3 loop is CASSLGRLAGGYEQYF. The CDR3 coding sequence is TGTGCCAGCAGCTTAGGACGGTTAGCGGGAGGCTACGAGCAGTACTTC.